This T cell receptor (beta chain) was captured by sequencing in a study of HIV-infected children after antiretroviral therapy interruption. Whole-study context: For the interruption arm, samples span week 0 through about 3 years after study end.

Indicated treatment: PENTA 11 planned treatment interruption arm or continuous ART arm. Study results and caveats: By the end of treatment interruption, naive CD4+ clonality (Gini) increased. After treatment interruption started, naive CD4+ CDR3 overlap across time points dropped.

This clonotype has at least ten counts. The antigen remains undetermined. The TCR library was built from RNA with a 3' RACE protocol and unique molecular identifiers. Each CDR3 protein is one row after TCRdb ran MiXCR on the 3' RACE reads. The data hold some 41,000 distinct CDR3 sequences, with 6.5% observed a single time. Germline-derived CDR1 and CDR2 are LGHNA and YSLEER. The CDR3 covers 12 residues. V gave up 3 bases and J gave up 8 bases; unmatched junction bases: 3. The specimen comprised CD45RA+ CD4+ T cells from PBMCs, pooled from several time points, sampled from a donor given antiretroviral therapy, either interrupted or continuous. Subset meaning: naive CD4+ CD45RA+ CD45RO- T cells. This chain uses TRBV4-3 with TRBJ1-2, with TRBD1 matching 7 bases. The TCR originated in a pool of human donors with HIV. DNA of the CDR3: TGCGCCAGCAGCCACCCGGACAGGGGCTACACCTTC. It yields the protein CASSHPDRGYTF.